This record looks at one TCR beta chain sequence and its context. Its antigen has not been determined. No clone much larger than this one lies a single base away; base qualities are absent. The meaning of the sample's treatment or condition label: in vitro stimulation with specific CMV peptide epitopes to enrich CMV-specific T cells. This sample stems from a study of T cell repertoires in cytomegalovirus infection (dated by TCRdb to the late 2010s). Concerning the study at large: Recently identified HLA-C-restricted CMV epitopes, whose presentation resists viral immunomodulation, were targeted by peptide stimulations together with well-studied HLA-B-restricted epitopes. Donor HLA type was relevant to the analysis, as public TCR beta signatures indicated carriage of CMV infection together with the matching HLA type.

The research as a whole found: The ex vivo response was dominated by HLA-C-restricted CMV-specific TCR beta clonotypes, and the single most frequent clonotype in two of eight donors was supplied by these HLA-C-restricted clonotypes. Carriers of CMV infection plus the relevant HLA type were discriminated by the cumulative frequency of public TCR beta family members in the study cohort and in an independent approximately 360-donor cohort.

The sample was run on an Illumina HiSeq 1500. In TCRdb, the public reads were trimmed at Q25 with fastp and aligned with MiXCR, with productive beta chains retained. Here each entry gathers all rows of one CDR3 protein and keeps the most common genes and DNA. Within this sample are fewer than 60,000 distinct CDR3 sequences, with about 20% of them counted one time only. Around 80% of the sample is taken by the ten largest. Reading from cysteine to phenylalanine, the CDR3 counts 16 amino acids. CDR3 DNA only is kept here, 48 bases in frame from base 1. According to the germline V gene (reference sequence), CDR1 reads LNHDA and CDR2 reads SQIVND. V lost 3 bases and J lost 3 bases; the stretch between them is 15 bases long.

The source is a human donor in good health (CMV status not recorded). Some clones in this sample may be carry-over from other donors' samples. In this chain, TRBV19 is recombined with TRBJ2-1; TRBD1 is a weak D gene call, 6 bases matching. The sample was CD8+ T cells from cultured PBMCs, taken from culture after CMV antigen stimulation. The CDR3 region: CASSMAVGASYNEQFF. In nucleotides, the sequence is TGTGCCAGTAGTATGGCTGTGGGGGCGAGCTACAATGAGCAGTTCTTC. With the rest looked up from the reference TRBV19 and TRBJ2-1 genes rather than sequenced, the full variable domain is DGGITQSPKYLFRKEGQNVTLSCEQNLNHDAMYWYRQDPGQGLRLIYYSQIVNDFQKGDIAEGYSVSREKKESFPLTVTSAQKNPTAFYLCASSMAVGASYNEQFFGPGTRLTVL.